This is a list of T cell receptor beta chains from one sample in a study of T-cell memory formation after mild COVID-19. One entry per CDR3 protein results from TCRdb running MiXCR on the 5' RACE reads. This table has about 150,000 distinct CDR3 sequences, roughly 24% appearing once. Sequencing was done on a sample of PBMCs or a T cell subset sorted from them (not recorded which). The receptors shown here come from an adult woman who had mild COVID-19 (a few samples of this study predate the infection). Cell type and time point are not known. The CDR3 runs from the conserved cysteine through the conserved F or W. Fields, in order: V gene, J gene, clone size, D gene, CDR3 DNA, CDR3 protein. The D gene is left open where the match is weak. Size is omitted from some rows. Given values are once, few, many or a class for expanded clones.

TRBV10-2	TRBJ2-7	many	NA	TGCGCCAGCAGTACCGGGGGAGTGTACGAGCAGTACTTC	CASSTGGVYEQYF
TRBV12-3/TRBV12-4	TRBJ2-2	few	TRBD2	TGTGCCAGCAGTTTCCCGGGACTAGCGGACACCGGGGAGCTGTTTTTT	CASSFPGLADTGELFF
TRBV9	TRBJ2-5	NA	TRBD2	TGTGCCAGCAGCGTTGGCGGGGGCCAAGAGACCCAGTACTTC	CASSVGGGQETQYF
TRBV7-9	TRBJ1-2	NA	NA	TGTGCCAGCAGCTGGGTCGAGGGCACTCCGAACTGTGGCTACACCTTC	CASSWVEGTPNCGYTF
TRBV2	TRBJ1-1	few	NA	TGTGCTGGGGGCTGGGACACTGAAGCTTTCTTT	CAGGWDTEAFF
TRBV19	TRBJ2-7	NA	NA	TGTGCCAGCTCGATAGCGGACTCCTACGAGCAGTACTTC	CASSIADSYEQYF
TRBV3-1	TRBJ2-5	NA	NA	TGTGCCAGCAGCCACGTCGGGCGTGGGGAAGAGACCCAGTACTTC	CASSHVGRGEETQYF
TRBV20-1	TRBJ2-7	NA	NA	TGCAGTGCTAAACAGGTGTACGAGCAGTACTTC	CSAKQVYEQYF
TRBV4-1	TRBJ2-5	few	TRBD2	TGCGCCAGCAGCCCTCGCCCTAGCGGGGGGATTCAAGAGACCCAGTACTTC	CASSPRPSGGIQETQYF
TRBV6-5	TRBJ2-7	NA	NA	TGTGCCAGCGGACCCATCCCGGTATCCGAGCAGTACTTC	CASGPIPVSEQYF
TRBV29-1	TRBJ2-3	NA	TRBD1	TGCAGCGGGCGGGACAGGGAACCAGATACGCAGTATTTT	CSGRDREPDTQYF
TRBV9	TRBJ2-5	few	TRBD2	TGTGCCAGCAGCCCTAATAGCGGGGGGGAAGAGACCCAGTACTTC	CASSPNSGGEETQYF
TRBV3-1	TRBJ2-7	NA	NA	TGTGCCAGCAGCCAAGAGGTAAACAGAGCCTACGAGCAGTACTTC	CASSQEVNRAYEQYF
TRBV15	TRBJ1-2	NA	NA	TGTGCCACCAGCGAACGTGCCTCCGGGGCGAGGTATGGCTACACCTTC	CATSERASGARYGYTF
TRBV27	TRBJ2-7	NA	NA	TGTGCCAGCAGATACCAGGGGACACCCTACGAGCAGTACTTC	CASRYQGTPYEQYF
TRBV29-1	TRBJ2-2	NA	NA	TGCAGCGTTGCGGGAGCCAACACCGGGGAGCTGTTTTTT	CSVAGANTGELFF
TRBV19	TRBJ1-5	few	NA	TGTGCCAGTAGTTTCGACCCGGACATTTATAGCAATCAGCCCCAGCATTTT	CASSFDPDIYSNQPQHF